This T cell receptor (beta chain) stems from a study of blood T cells in healthy people across ages. Germline loops: CDR1 LGHDT, CDR2 YNNKEL (reference sequence). The CDR3 runs to 15 residues. Trimming removed 0 bases at V and 3 bases at J, with 9 bases between. RNA extraction gave at least 5.5 micrograms of total RNA per sample. This clonotype was seen a handful of times. Antigen specificity is unknown. General study results and limits: Diversity estimates from one million T cells were considered underestimates. The study could not conclusively compare naive and antigen-experienced cells, given its unsorted PBMCs.

A J-beta primer mix and a sample-barcoded 5' primer were used in a second PCR of roughly 6 to 11 cycles. All cDNA molecules were each tagged by a template-switch adaptor with 12 random nucleotides. TCRdb processed the 5' RACE reads anew with MiXCR; each CDR3 protein has one entry. Of 750,000 to 950,000 distinct CDR3 sequences listed, about 55% are singletons. The sequence came from a man at least 80 years old in good health. The chain has TRBV3-1 and TRBJ2-1; no clear D. Input material: blood. Written as DNA, the CDR3 is TGTGCCAGCAGCCAAGATTCGACAAGCTACAATGAGCAGTTCTTC. Translating gives CASSQDSTSYNEQFF.